This entry concerns a single T cell receptor (beta chain). Libraries were prepared by immunoSEQ multiplex PCR; TCRdb keeps only in-frame clonotypes and omits some of them. The repertoire includes approximately 76,000 clones, roughly nine tenths of them detected once, and 0.25% sits in the top ten. These data are taken from a study of technical replicates of blood from a few donors. CDR3 size: 11 residues. V dropped 5 bases and J dropped 9 bases, with 11 bases sitting between them. Germline V gene lookup returns CDR1 SGHDT and CDR2 YYEEEE. Specimen: T cells isolated from PBMCs. The clonotype was recovered from a human donor in good health. The rearrangement links TRBV5-6 to TRBJ1-1, with TRBD1 as a possible D gene (6 bases). The CDR3 protein is CASSRDTQAFF. The CDR3 DNA reads as TGTGCCAGCAGTCGGGACACCCAAGCTTTCTTT.